This T cell receptor (beta chain) was recovered during a study of cytomegalovirus exposure and HLA in healthy donors. Study-wide findings and caveats: In an earlier analysis, in approximately 630 donors, most V segments appeared productive either ~87% or ~30% of the time. A later analysis linked a missense DCLRE1C variant to TCR beta V- and J-gene trimming. Later analysis showed TCR association rates varying by HLA locus, highest for DRB1 and lowest for HLA-C.

PCR employed 60 Vbeta and 13 Jbeta primers. Assay used: immunoSEQ multiplex PCR; TCRdb lists only in-frame clones, some missing. The table includes about 150,000 clones, about 70% detected once. About this clone itself: Antigen: not known.

V dropped 4 bases and J dropped 3 bases, with 11 bases sitting between them. The length of the CDR3 is 14 residues. Per the germline V gene, CDR1 is WNHNN and CDR2 is SYGVQD (reference sequence). The chain uses TRBV10-1 and TRBJ2-3, with D maybe TRBD2 (5 bases). Sequencing input: PBMCs. The clonotype originates from a woman between 40 and 55 years old in good health and CMV-seronegative. The CDR3 region has the DNA TGCGCCAGCAGTGGACAACTAGAAACAGATACGCAGTATTTT. Amino acid sequence: CASSGQLETDTQYF.